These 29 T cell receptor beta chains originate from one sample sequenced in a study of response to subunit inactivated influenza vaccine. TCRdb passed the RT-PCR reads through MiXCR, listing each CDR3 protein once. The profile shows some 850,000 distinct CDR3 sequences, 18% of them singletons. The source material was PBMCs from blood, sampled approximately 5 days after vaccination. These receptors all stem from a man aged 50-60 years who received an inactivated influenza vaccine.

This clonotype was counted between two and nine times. The CDR3 loop reads CASSSGWDRRDYGYTF. In DNA, the CDR3 is TGTGCCAGCAGCTCGGGGTGGGACAGACGGGATTATGGCTACACCTTC. The chain is built from TRBV11-2 and TRBJ1-2; 7 bases line up with TRBD1. Germline V gives CDR1 SGHAT, CDR2 FQNNGV. V shed 4 bases, J shed 5 bases, and the junction held 13 bases outside the gene matches. The CDR3 is made up of 16 amino acids.

The CDR3, as DNA: TGTGCCAGCGCTAGCGGGGGGCAGACCGGGGAGCTGTTTTTT. Its protein is CASASGGQTGELFF. V usage is TRBV6-1 and J usage is TRBJ2-2; 11 bases are shared with TRBD2. The CDR3 covers 14 residues. J was trimmed by 5 bases and V by 8 bases; bases with no gene match: 4. Germline V gene lookup returns CDR1 MNHNS and CDR2 SASEGT.

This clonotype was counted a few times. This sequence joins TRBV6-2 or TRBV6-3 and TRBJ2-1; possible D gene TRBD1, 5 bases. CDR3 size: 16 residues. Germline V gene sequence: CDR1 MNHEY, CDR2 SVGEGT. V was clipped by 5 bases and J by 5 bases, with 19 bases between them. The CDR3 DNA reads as TGTGCCAGCAGTCCAGGGTCCTCCCAACCACACAATGAGCAGTTCTTC. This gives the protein CASSPGSSQPHNEQFF.

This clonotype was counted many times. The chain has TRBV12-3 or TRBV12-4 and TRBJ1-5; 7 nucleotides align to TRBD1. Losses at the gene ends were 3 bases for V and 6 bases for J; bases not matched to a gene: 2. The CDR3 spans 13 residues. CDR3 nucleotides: TGTGCCAGCAGTTTGACAGGGCGTCAGCCCCAGCATTTT. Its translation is CASSLTGRQPQHF.

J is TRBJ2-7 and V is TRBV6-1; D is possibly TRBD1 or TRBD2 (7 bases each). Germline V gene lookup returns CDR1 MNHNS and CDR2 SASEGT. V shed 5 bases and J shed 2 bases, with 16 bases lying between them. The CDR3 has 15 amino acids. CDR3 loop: CASSQNQGGPYEQYF. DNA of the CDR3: TGTGCCAGCAGTCAAAATCAGGGGGGGCCCTACGAGCAGTACTTC.

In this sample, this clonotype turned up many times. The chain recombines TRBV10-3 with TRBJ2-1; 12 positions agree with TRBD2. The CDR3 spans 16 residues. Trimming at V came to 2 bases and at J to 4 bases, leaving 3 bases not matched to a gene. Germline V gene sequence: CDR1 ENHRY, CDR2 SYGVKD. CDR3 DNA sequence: TGTGCCATCAGTGAGGCGACTAGCGGGAGTTACAATGAGCAGTTCTTC. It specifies CAISEATSGSYNEQFF.

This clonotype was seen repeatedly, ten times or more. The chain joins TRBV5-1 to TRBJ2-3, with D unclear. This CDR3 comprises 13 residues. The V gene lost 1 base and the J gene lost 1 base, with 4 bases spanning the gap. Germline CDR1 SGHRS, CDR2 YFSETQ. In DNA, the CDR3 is TGCGCCAGCAGCTTGTCGGGCACAGATACGCAGTATTTT. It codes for CASSLSGTDTQYF. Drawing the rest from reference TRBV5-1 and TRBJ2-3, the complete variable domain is KAGVTQTPRYLIKTRGQQVTLSCSPISGHRSVSWYQQTPGQGLQFLFEYFSETQRNKGNFPGRFSGRQFSNSRSEMNVSTLELGDSALYLCASSLSGTDTQYFGPGTRLTVL.

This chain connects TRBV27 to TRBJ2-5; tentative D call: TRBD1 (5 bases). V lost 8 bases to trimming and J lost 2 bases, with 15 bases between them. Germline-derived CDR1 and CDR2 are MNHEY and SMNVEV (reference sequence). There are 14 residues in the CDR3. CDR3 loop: CASDPQGEQETQYF. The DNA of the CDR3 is TGTGCCAGCGATCCCCAGGGTGAACAAGAGACCCAGTACTTC.

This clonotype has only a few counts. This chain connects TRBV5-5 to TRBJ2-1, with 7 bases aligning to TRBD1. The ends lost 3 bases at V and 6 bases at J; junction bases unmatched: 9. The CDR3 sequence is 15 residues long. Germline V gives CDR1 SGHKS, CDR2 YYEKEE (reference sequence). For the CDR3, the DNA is TGTGCCAGCAGCTCCGGGGACAGCCTCCGCAATGAGCAGTTCTTC. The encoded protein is CASSSGDSLRNEQFF.

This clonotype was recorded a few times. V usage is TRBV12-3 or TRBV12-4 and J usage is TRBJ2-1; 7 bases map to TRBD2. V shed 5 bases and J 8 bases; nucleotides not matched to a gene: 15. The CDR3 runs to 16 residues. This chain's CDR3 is CASSRFRDYLRDEQFF. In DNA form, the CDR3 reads TGTGCCAGCAGTCGATTCAGGGACTATTTAAGGGATGAGCAGTTCTTC.

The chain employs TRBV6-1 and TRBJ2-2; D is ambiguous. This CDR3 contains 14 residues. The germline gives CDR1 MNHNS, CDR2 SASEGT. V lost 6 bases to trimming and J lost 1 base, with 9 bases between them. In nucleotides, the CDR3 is TGTGCCAGCAGGGTTCTCTTGAACACCGGGGAGCTGTTTTTT. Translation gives CASRVLLNTGELFF.

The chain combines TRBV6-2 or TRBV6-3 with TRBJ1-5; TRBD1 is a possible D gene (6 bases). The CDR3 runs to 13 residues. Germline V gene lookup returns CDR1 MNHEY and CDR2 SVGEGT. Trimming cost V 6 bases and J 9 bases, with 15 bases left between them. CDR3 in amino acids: CASSLLQGPPQHF. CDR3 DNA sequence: TGTGCCAGCAGCCTATTACAGGGTCCGCCCCAGCATTTT.

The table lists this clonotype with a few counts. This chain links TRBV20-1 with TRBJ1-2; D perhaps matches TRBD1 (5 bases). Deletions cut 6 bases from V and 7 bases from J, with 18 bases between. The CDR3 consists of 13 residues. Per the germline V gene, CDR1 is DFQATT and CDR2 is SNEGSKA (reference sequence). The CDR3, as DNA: TGCAGTGCCTGGGACCCCAGGAGTAGTGGCTACACCTTC. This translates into CSAWDPRSSGYTF.

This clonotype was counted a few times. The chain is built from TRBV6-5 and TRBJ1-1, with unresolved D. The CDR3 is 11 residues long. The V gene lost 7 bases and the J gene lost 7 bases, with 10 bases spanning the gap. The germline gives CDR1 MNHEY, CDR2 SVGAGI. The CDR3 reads CASTDGIEAFF. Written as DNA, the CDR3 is TGTGCCAGCACCGACGGGATTGAAGCTTTCTTT.

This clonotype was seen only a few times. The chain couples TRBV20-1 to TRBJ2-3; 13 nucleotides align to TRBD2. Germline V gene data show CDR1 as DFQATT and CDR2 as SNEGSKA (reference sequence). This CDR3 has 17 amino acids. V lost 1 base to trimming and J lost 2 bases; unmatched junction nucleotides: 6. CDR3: CSARGLAGGLITDTQYF. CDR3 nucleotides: TGCAGTGCTAGAGGACTAGCGGGAGGACTAATCACAGATACGCAGTATTTT.

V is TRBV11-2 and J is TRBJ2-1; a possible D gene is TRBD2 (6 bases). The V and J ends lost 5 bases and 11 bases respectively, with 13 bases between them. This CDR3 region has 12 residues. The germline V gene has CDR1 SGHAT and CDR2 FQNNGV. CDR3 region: CASSQNGGKQFF. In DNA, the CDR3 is TGTGCCAGCAGCCAAAATGGGGGGAAGCAGTTCTTC. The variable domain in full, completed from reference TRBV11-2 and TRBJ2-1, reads EAGVAQSPRYKIIEKRQSVAFWCNPISGHATLYWYQQILGQGPKLLIQFQNNGVVDDSQLPKDRFSAERLKGVDSTLKIQPAKLEDSAVYLCASSQNGGKQFFGPGTRLTVL.

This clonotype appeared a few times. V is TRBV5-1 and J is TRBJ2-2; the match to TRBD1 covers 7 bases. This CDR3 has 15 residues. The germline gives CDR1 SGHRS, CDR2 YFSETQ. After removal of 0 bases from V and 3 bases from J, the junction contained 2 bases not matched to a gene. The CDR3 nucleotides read TGCGCCAGCAGCTTGGCCGGGACAGACACCGGGGAGCTGTTTTTT. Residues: CASSLAGTDTGELFF. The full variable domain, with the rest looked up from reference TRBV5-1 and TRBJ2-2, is KAGVTQTPRYLIKTRGQQVTLSCSPISGHRSVSWYQQTPGQGLQFLFEYFSETQRNKGNFPGRFSGRQFSNSRSEMNVSTLELGDSALYLCASSLAGTDTGELFFGEGSRLTVL.

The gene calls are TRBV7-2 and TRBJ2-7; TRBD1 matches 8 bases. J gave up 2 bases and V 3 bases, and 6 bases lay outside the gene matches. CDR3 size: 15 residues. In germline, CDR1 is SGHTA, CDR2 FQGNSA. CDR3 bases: TGTGCCAGCAGCTTTCGACAGGGGAGGACCTACGAGCAGTACTTC. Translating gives CASSFRQGRTYEQYF. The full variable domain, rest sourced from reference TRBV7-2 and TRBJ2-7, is GAGVSQSPSNKVTEKGKDVELRCDPISGHTALYWYRQSLGQGLEFLIYFQGNSAPDKSGLPSDRFSAERTGGSVSTLTIQRTQQEDSAVYLCASSFRQGRTYEQYFGPGTRLTVT.

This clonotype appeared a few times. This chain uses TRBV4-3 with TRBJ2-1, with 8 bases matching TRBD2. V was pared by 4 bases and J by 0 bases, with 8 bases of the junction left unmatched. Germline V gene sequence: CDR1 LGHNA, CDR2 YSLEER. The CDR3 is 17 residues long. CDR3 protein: CASSPIAGPPSYNEQFF. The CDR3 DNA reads TGCGCCAGCAGCCCTATAGCGGGACCGCCCTCCTACAATGAGCAGTTCTTC.

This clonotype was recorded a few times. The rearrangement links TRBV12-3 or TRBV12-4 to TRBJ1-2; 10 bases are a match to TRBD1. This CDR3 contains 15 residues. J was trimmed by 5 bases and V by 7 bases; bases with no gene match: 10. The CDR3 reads CASIPGQGFSYGYTF. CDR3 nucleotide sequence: TGTGCCAGCATCCCGGGACAGGGGTTTTCTTATGGCTACACCTTC.

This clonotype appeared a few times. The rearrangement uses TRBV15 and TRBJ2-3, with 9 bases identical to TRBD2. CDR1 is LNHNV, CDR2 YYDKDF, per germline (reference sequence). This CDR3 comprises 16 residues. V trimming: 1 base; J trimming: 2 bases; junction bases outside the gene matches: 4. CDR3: CATSRVPSGVTDTQYF. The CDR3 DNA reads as TGTGCCACCAGCAGAGTTCCTAGCGGGGTCACAGATACGCAGTATTTT.

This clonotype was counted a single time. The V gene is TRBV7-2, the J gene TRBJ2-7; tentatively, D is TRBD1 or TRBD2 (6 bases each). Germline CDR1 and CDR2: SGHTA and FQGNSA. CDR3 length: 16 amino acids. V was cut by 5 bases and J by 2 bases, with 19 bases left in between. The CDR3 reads CASSLSRGVGAYEQYF. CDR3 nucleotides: TGTGCCAGCAGCCTCTCTAGGGGGGTCGGGGCCTACGAGCAGTACTTC.

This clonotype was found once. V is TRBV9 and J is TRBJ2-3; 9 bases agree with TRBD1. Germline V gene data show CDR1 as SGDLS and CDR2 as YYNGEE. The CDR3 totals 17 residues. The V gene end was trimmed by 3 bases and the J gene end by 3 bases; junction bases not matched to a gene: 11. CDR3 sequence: CASSEIDRGRTTDTQYF. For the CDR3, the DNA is TGTGCCAGCAGCGAGATTGACAGGGGGAGAACAACAGATACGCAGTATTTT.

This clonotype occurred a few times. CDR3 nucleotide sequence: TGTGCCAGCAGTTTATCGGGGCCAAACTATGGCTACACCTTC. Its translation: CASSLSGPNYGYTF. This chain uses TRBV27 with TRBJ1-2, with a tentative D call TRBD1 (5 bases). V lost 0 bases and J lost 2, with 7 bases in between. CDR1 MNHEY and CDR2 SMNVEV come from the germline V gene (reference sequence). CDR3 length: 14 amino acids.

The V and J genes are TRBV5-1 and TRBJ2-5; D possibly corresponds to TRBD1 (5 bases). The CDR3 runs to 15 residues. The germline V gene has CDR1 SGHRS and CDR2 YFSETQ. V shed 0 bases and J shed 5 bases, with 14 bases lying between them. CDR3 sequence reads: CASSLVLDSLETQYF. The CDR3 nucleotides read TGCGCCAGCAGCTTGGTACTCGACAGTTTGGAGACCCAGTACTTC.

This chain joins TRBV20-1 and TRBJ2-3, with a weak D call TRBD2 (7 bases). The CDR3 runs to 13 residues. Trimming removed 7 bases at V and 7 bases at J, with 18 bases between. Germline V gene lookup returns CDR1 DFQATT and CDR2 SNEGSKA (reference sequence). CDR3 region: CSVERGGGNTQYF. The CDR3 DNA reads TGCAGTGTCGAGAGAGGGGGGGGGAATACGCAGTATTTT.

CDR3 sequence reads: CASSLGRYYGYTF. The DNA for the CDR3 is TGCGCCAGCAGCTTGGGACGGTACTATGGCTACACCTTC. The chain couples TRBV5-1 to TRBJ1-2; D gene unclear. CDR3 size: 13 residues. V lost 0 bases, J lost 3 bases, and 6 bases lay in between. Per germline, CDR1 SGHRS and CDR2 YFSETQ. The full variable domain, in which reference TRBV5-1 and TRBJ1-2 provide the parts outside the CDR3, is KAGVTQTPRYLIKTRGQQVTLSCSPISGHRSVSWYQQTPGQGLQFLFEYFSETQRNKGNFPGRFSGRQFSNSRSEMNVSTLELGDSALYLCASSLGRYYGYTFGSGTRLTVV.

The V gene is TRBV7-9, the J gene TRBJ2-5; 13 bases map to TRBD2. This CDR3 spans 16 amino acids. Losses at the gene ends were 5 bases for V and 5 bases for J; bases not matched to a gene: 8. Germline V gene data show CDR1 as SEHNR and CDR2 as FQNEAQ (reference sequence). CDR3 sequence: CASSHGTSGIAETQYF. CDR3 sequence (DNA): TGTGCCAGCAGCCACGGGACTAGCGGGATCGCGGAGACCCAGTACTTC.

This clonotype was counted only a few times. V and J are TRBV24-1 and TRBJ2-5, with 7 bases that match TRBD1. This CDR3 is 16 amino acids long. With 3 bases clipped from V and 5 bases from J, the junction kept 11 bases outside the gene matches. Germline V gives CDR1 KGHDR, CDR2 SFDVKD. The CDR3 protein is CATSDRGTEKGETQYF. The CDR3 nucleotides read TGTGCCACCAGTGATAGGGGGACAGAAAAAGGGGAGACCCAGTACTTC.